The TCR beta chain described here comes from a study of spatial heterogeneity in lung cancer. Study-level background: A module score for T cells, taken from matched bulk RNA-seq, correlated strongly with TCR transcript counts in tumor regions. Regarding the study as a whole: Counts that tracked tumor mutation counts were those of expanded intratumoral alpha and beta TCRs.

Described time point: sample taken at primary tumor resection. The CDR3 runs to 13 residues. Germline CDR1 and CDR2: SGHRS and YFSETQ. The V and J ends lost 4 bases and 5 bases respectively, with 12 bases between them. On each TCR cDNA molecule, a unique molecular identifier was present. TCRdb itself ran the 5' RACE reads through MiXCR, one entry per CDR3 protein. The sample carries a few thousand distinct CDR3 sequences, about an eighth recorded once. In the case of this clonotype: Its antigen remains unknown.

Sample: lung tumor tissue, taken at surgery. The J gene is TRBJ1-1, the V gene TRBV5-1; no clear D gene. The TCR sequence derives from a male donor with early-stage non-small cell lung cancer. In DNA form, the CDR3 reads TGCGCCAGCAGCCCCCCCAAAGAGACTGAAGCTTTCTTT. This translates into CASSPPKETEAFF.